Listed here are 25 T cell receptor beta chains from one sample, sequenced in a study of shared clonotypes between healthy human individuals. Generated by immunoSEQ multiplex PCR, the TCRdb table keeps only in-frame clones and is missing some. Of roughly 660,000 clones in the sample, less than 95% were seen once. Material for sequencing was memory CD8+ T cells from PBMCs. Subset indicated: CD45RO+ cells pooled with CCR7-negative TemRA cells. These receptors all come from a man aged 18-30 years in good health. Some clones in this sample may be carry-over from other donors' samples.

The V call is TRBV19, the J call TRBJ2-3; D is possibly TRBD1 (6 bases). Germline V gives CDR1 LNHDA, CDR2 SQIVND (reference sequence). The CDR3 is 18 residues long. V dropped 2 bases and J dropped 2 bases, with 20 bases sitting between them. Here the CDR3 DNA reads TGTGCCAGTAGTATACTTTTCCGGGACACAACTTCCACAGATACGCAGTATTTT. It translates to CASSILFRDTTSTDTQYF.

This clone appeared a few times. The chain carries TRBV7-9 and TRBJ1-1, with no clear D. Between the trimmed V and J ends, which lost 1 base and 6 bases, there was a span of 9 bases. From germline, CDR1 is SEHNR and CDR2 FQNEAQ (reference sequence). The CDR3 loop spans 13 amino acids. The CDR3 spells CASSLDTFSEAFF. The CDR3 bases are TGTGCCAGCAGCTTAGACACCTTCTCTGAAGCTTTCTTT.

CDR3 sequence (DNA): TGTGCCAGCAGTTCGCCCACTGAGGACAGGGGCCCTTACGAGCAGTACTTC. Protein: CASSSPTEDRGPYEQYF. J is TRBJ2-7 and V is TRBV28, with TRBD1 matching over 9 bases. This CDR3 contains 17 residues. Germline loops: CDR1 MDHEN, CDR2 SYDVKM. With V trimmed by 4 bases and J by 4 bases, 14 bases remained unmatched.

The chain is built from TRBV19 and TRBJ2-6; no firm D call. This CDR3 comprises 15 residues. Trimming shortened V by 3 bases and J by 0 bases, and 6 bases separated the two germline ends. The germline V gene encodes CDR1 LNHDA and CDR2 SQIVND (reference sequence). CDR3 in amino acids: CASSMGGSGANVLTF. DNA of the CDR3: TGTGCCAGTAGTATGGGTGGCTCTGGGGCCAACGTCCTGACTTTC.

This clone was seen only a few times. CDR3 in DNA: TGCAGCGCCTGGGAGGGAACTGAAGCTTTCTTT. Amino acids: CSAWEGTEAFF. V usage is TRBV29-1 and J usage is TRBJ1-1, with D hard to call. Germline assignment: CDR1 SQVTM and CDR2 ANQGSEA. CDR3 length: 11 amino acids. The ends were cut back, 7 bases at V and 5 bases at J, with 11 bases in the middle.

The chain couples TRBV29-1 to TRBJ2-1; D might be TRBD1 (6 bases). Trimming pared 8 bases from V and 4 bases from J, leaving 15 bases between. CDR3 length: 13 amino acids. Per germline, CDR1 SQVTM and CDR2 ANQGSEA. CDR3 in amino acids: CSYRTATYNEQFF. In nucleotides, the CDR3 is TGCAGCTACAGGACAGCAACGTACAATGAGCAGTTCTTC.

Here the CDR3 reads CATSRVRILSYEQYF. CDR3 nucleotide sequence: TGTGCCACCAGCAGAGTCCGGATACTCTCCTACGAGCAGTACTTC. The chain employs TRBV15 and TRBJ2-7, with D hard to call. The CDR3 consists of 15 residues. The V end was cut by 1 base, the J end by 0 bases, with 10 bases between. Germline V gene sequence: CDR1 LNHNV, CDR2 YYDKDF (reference sequence).

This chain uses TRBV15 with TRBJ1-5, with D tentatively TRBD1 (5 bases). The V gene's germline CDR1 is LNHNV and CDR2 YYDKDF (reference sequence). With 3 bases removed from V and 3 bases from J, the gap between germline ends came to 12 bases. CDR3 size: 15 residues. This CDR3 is CATSRGLLNNQPQHF. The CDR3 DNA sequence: TGTGCCACCAGCAGGGGACTGCTTAACAATCAGCCCCAGCATTTT.

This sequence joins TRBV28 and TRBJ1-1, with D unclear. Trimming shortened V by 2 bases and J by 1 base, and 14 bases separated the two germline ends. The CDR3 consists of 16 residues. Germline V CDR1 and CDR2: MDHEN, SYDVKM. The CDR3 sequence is CASSLPRAKANTEAFF. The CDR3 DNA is TGTGCCAGCAGTTTACCGCGGGCGAAGGCGAACACTGAAGCTTTCTTT.

This chain's CDR3 is CASSGGDYNEQFF. In DNA form, the CDR3 reads TGTGCCAGCAGTGGAGGTGATTACAATGAGCAGTTCTTC. The chain carries TRBV6-4 and TRBJ2-1; D is undetermined. The CDR3 loop spans 13 amino acids. The V gene lost 4 bases and the J gene lost 4 bases, with 8 bases spanning the gap. The germline gives CDR1 MRHNA, CDR2 SNTAGT.

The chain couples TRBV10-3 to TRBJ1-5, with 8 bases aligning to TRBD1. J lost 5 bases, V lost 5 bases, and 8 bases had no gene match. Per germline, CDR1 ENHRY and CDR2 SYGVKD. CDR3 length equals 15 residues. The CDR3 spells CAISQGQVVDQPQHF. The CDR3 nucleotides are TGTGCCATCAGTCAGGGACAGGTCGTCGATCAGCCCCAGCATTTT.

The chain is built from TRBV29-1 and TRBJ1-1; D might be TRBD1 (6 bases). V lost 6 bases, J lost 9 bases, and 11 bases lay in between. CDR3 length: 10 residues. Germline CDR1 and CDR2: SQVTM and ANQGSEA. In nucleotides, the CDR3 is TGCAGCGTGGGGGGGGCCCAAGCTTTCTTT. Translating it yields CSVGGAQAFF.

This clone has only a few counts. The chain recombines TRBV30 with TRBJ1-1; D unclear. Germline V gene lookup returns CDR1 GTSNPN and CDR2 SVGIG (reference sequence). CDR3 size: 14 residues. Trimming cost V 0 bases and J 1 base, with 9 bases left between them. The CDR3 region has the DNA TGTGCCTGGAGTGTGGGTGTGTGGAACACTGAAGCTTTCTTT. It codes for CAWSVGVWNTEAFF.

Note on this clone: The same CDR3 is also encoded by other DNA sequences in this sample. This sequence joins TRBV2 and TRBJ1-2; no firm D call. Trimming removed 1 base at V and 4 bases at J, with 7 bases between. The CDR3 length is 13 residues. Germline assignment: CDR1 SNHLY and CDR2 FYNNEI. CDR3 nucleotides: TGTGCCAGCAGTGAAGTCCGGGGCTATGGCTACACCTTC. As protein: CASSEVRGYGYTF.

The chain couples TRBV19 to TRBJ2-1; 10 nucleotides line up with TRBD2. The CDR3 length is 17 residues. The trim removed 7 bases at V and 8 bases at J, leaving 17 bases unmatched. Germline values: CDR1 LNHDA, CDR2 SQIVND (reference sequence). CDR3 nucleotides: TGTGCCAGTAAAGGGCCTAGCGGGGGCCGTGTGTGGGATGAGCAGTTCTTC. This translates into CASKGPSGGRVWDEQFF.

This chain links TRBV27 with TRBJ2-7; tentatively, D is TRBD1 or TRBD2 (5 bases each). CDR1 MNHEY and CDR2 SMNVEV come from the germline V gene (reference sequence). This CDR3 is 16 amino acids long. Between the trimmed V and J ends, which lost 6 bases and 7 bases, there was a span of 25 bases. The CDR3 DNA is TGTGCCAGCAGACGCCCCGAAATCCGGGGCCCAGGGGAGCAGTACTTC. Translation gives CASRRPEIRGPGEQYF.

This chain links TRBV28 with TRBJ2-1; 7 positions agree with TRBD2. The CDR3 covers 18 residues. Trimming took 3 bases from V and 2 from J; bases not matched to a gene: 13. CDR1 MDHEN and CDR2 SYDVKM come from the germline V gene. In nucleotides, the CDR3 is TGTGCCAGCAGTTTCGAAGTCTTGCGGGAGACTACCTACAATGAGCAGTTCTTC. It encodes CASSFEVLRETTYNEQFF.

The CDR3 spells CASSLRDGRSNQPQHF. In DNA form, the CDR3 reads TGTGCCAGCAGTCTCCGGGACGGAAGAAGCAATCAGCCCCAGCATTTT. The chain recombines TRBV28 with TRBJ1-5; D may be TRBD1 (5 bases). The V gene's germline CDR1 is MDHEN and CDR2 SYDVKM. Trimming cost V 5 bases and J 1 base, with 15 bases left between them. The CDR3 length is 16 residues.

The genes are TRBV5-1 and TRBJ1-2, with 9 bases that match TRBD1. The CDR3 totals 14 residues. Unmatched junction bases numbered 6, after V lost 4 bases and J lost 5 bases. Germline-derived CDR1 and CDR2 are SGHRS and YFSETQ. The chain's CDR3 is CASSSPGQGYGYTF. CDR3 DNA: TGCGCCAGCAGCAGTCCGGGACAGGGTTATGGCTACACCTTC.

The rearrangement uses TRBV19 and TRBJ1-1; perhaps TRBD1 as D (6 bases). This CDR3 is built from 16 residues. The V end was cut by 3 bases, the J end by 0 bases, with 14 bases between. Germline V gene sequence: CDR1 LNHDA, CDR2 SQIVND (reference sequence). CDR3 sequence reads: CASSIWTVQVNTEAFF. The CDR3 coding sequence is TGTGCCAGTAGTATTTGGACAGTTCAAGTGAACACTGAAGCTTTCTTT.

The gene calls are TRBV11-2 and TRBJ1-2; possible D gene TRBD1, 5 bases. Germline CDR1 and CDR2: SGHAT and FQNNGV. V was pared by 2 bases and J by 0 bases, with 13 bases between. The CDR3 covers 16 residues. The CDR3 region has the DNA TGTGCCAGCAGCTTACGACAGTCTAACGCTAACTATGGCTACACCTTC. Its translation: CASSLRQSNANYGYTF.

The CDR3 sequence is CASGSRGNPRLAGHYEQYF. As DNA, the CDR3 is TGTGCTAGTGGTTCCAGAGGGAATCCCCGACTAGCGGGCCACTACGAGCAGTACTTC. V and J are TRBV12-5 and TRBJ2-7, with TRBD2 matching over 10 bases. The CDR3 is 19 amino acids. CDR1 is LGHNT, CDR2 FRNRAP, per germline. Losses at the gene ends were 4 bases for V and 3 bases for J; bases not matched to a gene: 18.

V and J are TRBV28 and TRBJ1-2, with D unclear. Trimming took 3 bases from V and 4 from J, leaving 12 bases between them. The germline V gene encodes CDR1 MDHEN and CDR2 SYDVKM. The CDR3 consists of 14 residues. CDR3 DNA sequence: TGTGCCAGCAGTTTCATCAGCCACCCCTATGGCTACACCTTC. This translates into CASSFISHPYGYTF.

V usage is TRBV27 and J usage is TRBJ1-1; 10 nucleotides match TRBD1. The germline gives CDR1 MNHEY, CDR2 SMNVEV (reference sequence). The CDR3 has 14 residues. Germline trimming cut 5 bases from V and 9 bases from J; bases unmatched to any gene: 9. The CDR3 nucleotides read TGTGCCAGCAGTCCTAGGGGGGGACAGGGGAAAGCTTTCTTT. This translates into CASSPRGGQGKAFF.

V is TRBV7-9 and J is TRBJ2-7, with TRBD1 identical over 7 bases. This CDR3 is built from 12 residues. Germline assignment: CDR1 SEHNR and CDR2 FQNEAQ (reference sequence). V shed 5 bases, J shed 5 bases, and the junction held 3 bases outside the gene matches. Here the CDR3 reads CASSQGGHEQYF. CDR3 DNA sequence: TGTGCCAGCAGCCAAGGGGGCCACGAGCAGTACTTC.